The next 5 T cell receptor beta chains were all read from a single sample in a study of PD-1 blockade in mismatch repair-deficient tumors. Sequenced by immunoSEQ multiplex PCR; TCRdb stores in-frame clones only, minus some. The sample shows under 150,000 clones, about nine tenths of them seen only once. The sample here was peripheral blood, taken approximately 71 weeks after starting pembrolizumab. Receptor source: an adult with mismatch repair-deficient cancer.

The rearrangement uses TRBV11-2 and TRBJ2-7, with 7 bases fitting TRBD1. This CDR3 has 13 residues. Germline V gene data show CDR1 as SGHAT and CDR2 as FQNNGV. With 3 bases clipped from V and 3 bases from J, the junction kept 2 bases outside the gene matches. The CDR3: CASSFGQDYEQYF. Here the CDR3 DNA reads TGTGCCAGCAGCTTCGGACAGGACTACGAGCAGTACTTC.

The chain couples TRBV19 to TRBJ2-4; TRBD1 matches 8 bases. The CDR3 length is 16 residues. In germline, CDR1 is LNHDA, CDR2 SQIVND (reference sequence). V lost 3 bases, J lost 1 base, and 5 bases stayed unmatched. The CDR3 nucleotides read TGTGCCAGTAGTATCGGACAGGGTTCGGCCAAAAACATTCAGTACTTC. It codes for CASSIGQGSAKNIQYF.

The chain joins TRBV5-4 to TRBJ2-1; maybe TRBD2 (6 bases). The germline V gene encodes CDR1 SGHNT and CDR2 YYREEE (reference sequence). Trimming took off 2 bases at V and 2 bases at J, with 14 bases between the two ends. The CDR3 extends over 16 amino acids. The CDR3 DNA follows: TGTGCCAGCAGCTTACTACGGGACTTCGCCTACAATGAGCAGTTCTTC. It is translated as CASSLLRDFAYNEQFF. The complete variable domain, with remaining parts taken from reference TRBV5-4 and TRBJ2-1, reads ETGVTQSPTHLIKTRGQQVTLRCSSQSGHNTVSWYQQALGQGPQFIFQYYREEENGRGNFPPRFSGLQFPNYSSELNVNALELDDSALYLCASSLLRDFAYNEQFFGPGTRLTVL.

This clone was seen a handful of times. CDR3 DNA: TGTGCCAGCAGCGCAGACTATGGCTACACCTTC. This codes for CASSADYGYTF. The rearrangement links TRBV5-4 to TRBJ1-2; D call uncertain. The V gene's germline CDR1 is SGHNT and CDR2 YYREEE (reference sequence). The V and J ends lost 4 bases and 3 bases respectively, with 4 bases between them. CDR3 size: 11 residues.

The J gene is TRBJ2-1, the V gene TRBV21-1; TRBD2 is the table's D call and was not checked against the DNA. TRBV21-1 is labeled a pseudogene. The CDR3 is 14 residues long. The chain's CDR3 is CASPGSRSYNEQFF. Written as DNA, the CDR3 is TGTGCCAGCCCGGGGTCCCGCTCCTACAATGAGCAGTTCTTC.